The 24 T cell receptor beta chains reported below all come from one sample, sequenced in a study of shared clonotypes between healthy human individuals. The repertoire was sequenced with immunoSEQ multiplex PCR; TCRdb's copy has only in-frame clones and lacks some. The sample has millions of clones; over 90% are singletons. Sequenced input: naive CD4+ T cells from PBMCs. Subset given: CD45RA+ positively selected. All receptors derive from a man younger than 35 in good health. Some clones in this sample may be carry-over from other donors' samples.

The gene calls are TRBV28 and TRBJ1-5; perhaps TRBD1 as D (5 bases). CDR3 length: 15 residues. The germline gives CDR1 MDHEN, CDR2 SYDVKM. V dropped 2 bases and J dropped 4 bases, with 12 bases sitting between them. The CDR3 DNA reads TGTGCCAGCAGTTTAGGGGGAAGGACGAATCAGCCCCAGCATTTT. Translation: CASSLGGRTNQPQHF.

The rearrangement uses TRBV10-3 and TRBJ2-1, with D possibly matching TRBD2 (6 bases). V was trimmed by 4 bases and J by 5 bases, leaving 15 bases between them. From germline, CDR1 is ENHRY and CDR2 SYGVKD. The CDR3 totals 15 residues. CDR3 loop: CAISASGTYDNEQFF. The DNA for the CDR3 is TGTGCCATCAGTGCTTCCGGGACTTATGACAATGAGCAGTTCTTC.

The chain couples TRBV7-3 to TRBJ1-1; TRBD1 matches at 9 bases. CDR3 length: 15 residues. Germline-derived CDR1 and CDR2 are SGHTA and FQGTGA. V was pared by 5 bases and J by 2 bases, with 6 bases of the junction left unmatched. The DNA of the CDR3 is TGTGCCAGCAGCACAGGGGGCCGCATTAACACTGAAGCTTTCTTT. Amino acids: CASSTGGRINTEAFF. Together with reference TRBV7-3 and TRBJ1-1, the CDR3 gives the full variable domain: GAGVSQTPSNKVTEKGKYVELRCDPISGHTALYWYRQSLGQGPEFLIYFQGTGAADDSGLPNDRFFAVRPEGSVSTLKIQRTERGDSAVYLCASSTGGRINTEAFFGQGTRLTVV.

Regarding this clone: Other nucleotide sequences from this sample produce the same CDR3. V is TRBV7-9 and J is TRBJ1-1; 8 bases are a match to TRBD1. Losses at the gene ends were 4 bases for V and 5 bases for J; bases not matched to a gene: 6. CDR1 SEHNR and CDR2 FQNEAQ come from the germline V gene (reference sequence). The CDR3 contains 14 residues. The CDR3 coding sequence is TGTGCCAGCAGCTCACAGGGGGGTGAGACTGAAGCTTTCTTT. It translates to CASSSQGGETEAFF.

V gene TRBV4-1 combines with J gene TRBJ2-7; no clear D. Germline V gene lookup returns CDR1 MGHRA and CDR2 YSYEKL. Trimming took off 1 base at V and 0 bases at J, with 22 bases between the two ends. The CDR3 has 19 amino acids. The CDR3, as DNA: TGCGCCAGCAGCCAAGTTTTCGTACCCACGGCCTTTTCCTCCTACGAGCAGTACTTC. This gives the protein CASSQVFVPTAFSSYEQYF.

V usage is TRBV19 and J usage is TRBJ2-2; D gene unclear. The CDR3 extends over 15 amino acids. Trimming removed 7 bases at V and 3 bases at J, with 15 bases between. Germline V lookup: CDR1 LNHDA, CDR2 SQIVND (reference sequence). CDR3 in DNA: TGTGCCAGTAACCCCTCCAGGAGTGACACCGGGGAGCTGTTTTTT. It codes for CASNPSRSDTGELFF.

In regard to this clone: Other DNA sequences in the same sample also yield this CDR3. V and J are TRBV18 and TRBJ2-7; D uncertain. Germline-derived CDR1 and CDR2 are KGHSH and LQKENI. V gave up 0 bases and J gave up 1 base, with 4 bases separating them. The CDR3 covers 13 residues. The CDR3 nucleotides are TGTGCCAGCTCACCACCCCTTTCCTACGAGCAGTACTTC. Its protein is CASSPPLSYEQYF.

This clone appeared a single time. The chain carries TRBV4-1 and TRBJ1-1; D remains ambiguous. There are 15 residues in the CDR3. Deletions cut 0 bases from V and 0 bases from J, with 8 bases between. Germline CDR1 is MGHRA and CDR2 is YSYEKL. The CDR3 sequence is CASSQEGSLNTEAFF. CDR3 sequence (DNA): TGCGCCAGCAGCCAAGAGGGCAGTTTGAACACTGAAGCTTTCTTT.

The J gene is TRBJ2-7, the V gene TRBV7-6; 12 nucleotides match TRBD2. The CDR3 has 17 amino acids. Germline loops: CDR1 SGHVS, CDR2 FNYEAQ. The J segment lost 1 base and the V segment lost 0 bases, leaving 4 bases of the junction unmatched. CDR3 sequence reads: CASSLAASGRGSYEQYF. DNA of the CDR3: TGTGCCAGCAGCTTAGCGGCTAGCGGGAGGGGGTCCTACGAGCAGTACTTC. Based on the CDR3 plus reference TRBV7-6 and TRBJ2-7, the full variable domain is GAGVSQSPRYKVTKRGQDVALRCDPISGHVSLYWYRQALGQGPEFLTYFNYEAQQDKSGLPNDRFSAERPEGSISTLTIQRTEQRDSAMYRCASSLAASGRGSYEQYFGPGTRLTVT.

The chain employs TRBV5-1 and TRBJ1-5; possible D gene TRBD1, 5 bases. The CDR3 has 15 residues. The V end was cut by 3 bases, the J end by 6 bases, with 16 bases between. Germline-derived CDR1 and CDR2 are SGHRS and YFSETQ. CDR3 nucleotide sequence: TGCGCCAGCAGCTCCGGGACTGGTACGAGTCAGCCCCAGCATTTT. It is translated as CASSSGTGTSQPQHF. The full variable domain, completed using reference TRBV5-1 and TRBJ1-5, is KAGVTQTPRYLIKTRGQQVTLSCSPISGHRSVSWYQQTPGQGLQFLFEYFSETQRNKGNFPGRFSGRQFSNSRSEMNVSTLELGDSALYLCASSSGTGTSQPQHFGDGTRLSIL.

The chain couples TRBV27 to TRBJ2-2; unclear D gene. Germline lookup yields CDR1 MNHEY and CDR2 SMNVEV (reference sequence). Trimming stripped 5 bases from V and 3 bases from J, with 16 bases between. This CDR3 region has 16 residues. In nucleotides, the CDR3 is TGTGCCAGCAGTGCCAGCAGCATTTATCACACCGGGGAGCTGTTTTTT. Translation gives CASSASSIYHTGELFF.

In DNA form, the CDR3 reads TGTGCCAGCAGTGAAAGGGGACTAACGCCCAGGAGTGAGCAGTTCTTC. Residues: CASSERGLTPRSEQFF. This rearrangement joins TRBV6-1 to TRBJ2-1; 7 bases agree with TRBD2. Germline trimming cut 2 bases from V and 9 bases from J; bases unmatched to any gene: 13. This CDR3 has 16 residues. Germline V CDR1 and CDR2: MNHNS, SASEGT.

V is TRBV5-1 and J is TRBJ2-3, with 12 nucleotides matching TRBD2. From germline, CDR1 is SGHRS and CDR2 YFSETQ. With V trimmed by 0 bases and J by 5 bases, 19 bases remained unmatched. This CDR3 spans 21 amino acids. As DNA, the CDR3 is TGCGCCAGCAGCTTGGGTTCGCGGACTAGCGGGACCCCCGTCTCCCGAGATACGCAGTATTTT. This codes for CASSLGSRTSGTPVSRDTQYF.

CDR3 in amino acids: CASSLSGGFAYGYTF. As DNA, the CDR3 is TGCGCCAGCAGCTTGTCAGGGGGCTTTGCCTATGGCTACACCTTC. The genes are TRBV5-1 and TRBJ1-2, with 8 bases lining up with TRBD1. V lost 1 base and J lost 4; bases outside the gene matches: 6. Germline CDR1 reads SGHRS; CDR2 reads YFSETQ. The CDR3 length is 15 residues.

Note on this clone: Its ends do not fully match the called genes, so a read error is possible. CDR3 protein: CASSLEVEDPTKF. The DNA of the CDR3 is TGTGCCAGCAGCTTAGAGGTTGAGGATCCGACAAAATTT. The V call is TRBV7-9, the J call TRBJ1-2; D call uncertain. Looked up from germline, CDR1 is SEHNR and CDR2 is FQNEAQ (reference sequence). CDR3 length: 13 amino acids.

The rearrangement joins TRBV19 to TRBJ2-1; D is perhaps TRBD2 (5 bases). V lost 6 bases and J 3 bases, leaving 12 bases between the germline ends. This CDR3 is 14 amino acids long. Per germline, CDR1 LNHDA and CDR2 SQIVND (reference sequence). In nucleotides, the CDR3 is TGTGCCAGTAGGGAGCGGCAAAACTACAATGAGCAGTTCTTC. Residues: CASRERQNYNEQFF.

The sample holds one count of this clone. The chain links TRBV28 to TRBJ1-2, with 8 bases lining up with TRBD1. With 6 bases clipped from V and 4 bases from J, the junction kept 7 bases outside the gene matches. Germline V gene sequence: CDR1 MDHEN, CDR2 SYDVKM. The CDR3 consists of 14 residues. The CDR3 nucleotides read TGTGCCAGCAGAGTACAGGGGGTGGCCTATGGCTACACCTTC. As protein: CASRVQGVAYGYTF.

This clone was observed once. The V and J genes are TRBV19 and TRBJ1-5; TRBD1 matches 8 bases. V lost 3 bases and J lost 3; bases outside the gene matches: 7. Germline assignment: CDR1 LNHDA and CDR2 SQIVND (reference sequence). CDR3 length: 16 amino acids. The CDR3 region is CASSIRQGAYNQPQHF. For the CDR3, the DNA is TGTGCCAGTAGTATTCGGCAGGGGGCCTACAATCAGCCCCAGCATTTT.

This chain connects TRBV5-4 to TRBJ1-2; no reliable D call. The V end was cut by 4 bases, the J end by 4 bases, with 14 bases between. The CDR3 is 14 amino acids. Germline-derived CDR1 and CDR2 are SGHNT and YYREEE (reference sequence). Here the CDR3 reads CASSPFVGPYGYTF. CDR3 DNA sequence: TGTGCCAGCAGCCCCTTTGTGGGCCCCTATGGCTACACCTTC.

The CDR3 protein is CAGTGNSGNTIYF. CDR3 in DNA: TGTGCCGGAACAGGGAACTCTGGAAACACCATATATTTT. V and J are TRBV30 and TRBJ1-3; D perhaps matches TRBD1 (6 bases). Germline loops: CDR1 GTSNPN, CDR2 SVGIG (reference sequence). CDR3 length equals 13 residues. Trimming took off 8 bases at V and 0 bases at J, with 11 bases between the two ends. Complete variable domain (other parts from reference TRBV30 and TRBJ1-3): SQTIHQWPATLVQPVGSPLSLECTVEGTSNPNLYWYRQAAGRGLQLLFYSVGIGQISSEVPQNLSASRPQDRQFILSSKKLLLSDSGFYLCAGTGNSGNTIYFGEGSWLTVV.

Note on this clone: This same CDR3 is encoded by further DNA sequences in the sample. This chain joins TRBV2 and TRBJ1-1; TRBD1 is a possible D gene (6 bases). Germline assignment: CDR1 SNHLY and CDR2 FYNNEI. The CDR3 length is 13 residues. V was cut by 4 bases and J by 2 bases, with 8 bases left in between. The CDR3: CASSGDTNTEAFF. CDR3 DNA sequence: TGTGCCAGCAGTGGGGACACCAACACTGAAGCTTTCTTT. Complete variable domain (other parts from reference TRBV2 and TRBJ1-1): EPEVTQTPSHQVTQMGQEVILRCVPISNHLYFYWYRQILGQKVEFLVSFYNNEISEKSEIFDDQFSVERPDGSNFTLKIRSTKLEDSAMYFCASSGDTNTEAFFGQGTRLTVV.

The DNA of the CDR3 is TGTGCCAGCAGCCGAGGGCCCCAGCGGGTAGGAGAGACCCAGTACTTC. Protein product: CASSRGPQRVGETQYF. The gene calls are TRBV7-2 and TRBJ2-5; a possible D gene is TRBD2 (6 bases). V was trimmed by 5 bases and J by 4 bases, leaving 20 bases between them. CDR1 and CDR2 (germline): SGHTA, FQGNSA. This CDR3 region has 16 residues.

A few counts support this clone. This sequence joins TRBV10-3 and TRBJ1-1, with D hard to call. The germline gives CDR1 ENHRY, CDR2 SYGVKD. The CDR3 covers 13 residues. V was trimmed by 6 bases and J by 2 bases, leaving 10 bases between them. The DNA for the CDR3 is TGTGCCATCAGCGGTTACGTAAACACTGAAGCTTTCTTT. Its protein product is CAISGYVNTEAFF.

The chain combines TRBV10-3 with TRBJ1-2; the D is unclear. Germline values: CDR1 ENHRY, CDR2 SYGVKD. The CDR3 extends over 13 amino acids. Trimming removed 6 bases from V and 8 bases from J, with 16 bases in between. CDR3 nucleotide sequence: TGTGCCATCAGATTAACTGATAGCGTCGGCTACACCTTC. Its translation: CAIRLTDSVGYTF.